This record looks at one TCR beta chain sequence and its context. Patients at the Seattle site were enrolled during active infection and followed longitudinally. The CDR3 consists of 18 residues. Germline loops: CDR1 LGHDT, CDR2 YNNKEL (reference sequence). With 1 base clipped from V and 5 bases from J, the junction kept 15 bases outside the gene matches. In the authors' workflow: Nucleated cell number was recorded as an estimate derived from reference gene primer amplification. Sequencing used immunoSEQ multiplex PCR; TCRdb keeps in-frame clones, though not all of them. The V and J calls and clone size are taken from that table; D and trimming were inferred from the DNA. This sample has around 290,000 clones, with about 86% found just once. The data derive from a study of blood T cell repertoires in COVID-19. Study-level information: Samples taken during acute and convalescent COVID-19 were collected in the United States, Italy and Spain. The analysed material was cDNA or gDNA that came from T cells, B-cell-depleted T cells, or PBMCs.

Material for sequencing was peripheral blood. The V and J genes are TRBV3-1 (or the pseudogene TRBV3-2) and TRBJ2-5; 8 bases match TRBD2. This receptor was identified in an older woman with COVID-19, enrolled during active disease. DNA of the CDR3: TGTGCCAGCAGCCAAGCCCCTTCGGGGCGGGGGGTCCTGGAGACCCAGTACTTC. Its protein is CASSQAPSGRGVLETQYF.